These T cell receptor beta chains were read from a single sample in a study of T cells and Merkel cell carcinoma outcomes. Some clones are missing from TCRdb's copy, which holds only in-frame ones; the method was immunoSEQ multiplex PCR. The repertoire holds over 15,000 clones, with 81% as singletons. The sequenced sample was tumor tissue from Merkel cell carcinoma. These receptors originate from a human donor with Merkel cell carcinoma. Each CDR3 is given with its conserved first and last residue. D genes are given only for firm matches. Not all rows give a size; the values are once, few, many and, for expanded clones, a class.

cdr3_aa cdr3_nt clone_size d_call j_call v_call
CASSSGLDNEQFF TGTGCTAGCAGCTCTGGACTTGACAATGAGCAGTTCTTC NA NA TRBJ2-1 TRBV7-7
CASSESAEVGDTQYF TGTGCCAGCAGTGAATCGGCGGAGGTGGGCGATACGCAGTATTTT NA NA TRBJ2-3 TRBV25-1
CASSLTGTGFDEQYF TGCGCCAGCAGTTTGACCGGGACAGGGTTCGACGAGCAGTACTTC NA TRBD1 TRBJ2-7 TRBV5-1
CASSWGTGYDGYTF TGTGCCAGCAGCTGGGGGACAGGGTATGACGGCTACACCTTC once TRBD1 TRBJ1-2 TRBV5-6
CASSSGGNPNYGYTF TGTGCCAGTAGTTCGGGGGGAAACCCTAACTATGGCTACACCTTC NA NA TRBJ1-2 TRBV19
CSAFQTPEQYF TGCAGTGCCTTCCAAACCCCCGAGCAGTACTTC NA NA TRBJ2-7 TRBV20-1
CASRQDNEQFF TGCGCCAGCCGCCAGGACAATGAGCAGTTCTTC NA NA TRBJ2-1 TRBV5-1
CASGLDRSHYGYTF TGTGCTAGTGGTTTGGACAGGAGCCACTATGGCTACACCTTC NA NA TRBJ1-2 TRBV12-5
CASSPGGAANEKLFF TGTGCCAGCAGCCCTGGGGGGGCAGCTAATGAAAAACTGTTTTTT NA NA TRBJ1-4 TRBV28
CASSYSAGGETQYF TGTGCCAGCAGTTACTCCGCTGGAGGGGAGACCCAGTACTTC NA NA TRBJ2-5 TRBV6-5
CASNTNNEQFF TGTGCCAGCAATACAAACAATGAGCAGTTCTTC NA NA TRBJ2-1 TRBV2
CASSVRESSYNEQFF TGTGCCAGCAGCGTAAGGGAGAGCTCCTACAATGAGCAGTTCTTC NA NA TRBJ2-1 TRBV9
CASSLRGAGQETQYF TGTGCCAGCAGTTTACGGGGTGCAGGGCAAGAGACCCAGTACTTC NA NA TRBJ2-5 TRBV28
CASSVRQFF TGTGCCAGCAGTGTAAGGCAGTTCTTC NA NA TRBJ2-1 TRBV2
CASSLGGRGLYEQYF TGCGCCAGCAGCTTGGGAGGTAGGGGGCTGTACGAGCAGTACTTC NA TRBD1 TRBJ2-7 TRBV5-1
CASSLSSGGGDEQFF TGCGCCAGCAGCTTGAGTAGCGGGGGGGGAGATGAGCAGTTCTTC NA TRBD2 TRBJ2-1 TRBV5-1
CASSIGGQGVGTEAFF TGTGCCAGTAGTATAGGCGGACAGGGGGTAGGCACTGAAGCTTTCTTT NA TRBD1 TRBJ1-1 TRBV19
CASSRNTGELFF TGCGCCAGCAGCCGGAACACCGGGGAGCTGTTTTTT NA NA TRBJ2-2 TRBV4-1
CASSLPRGGLETQYF TGTGCCAGCAGCCTCCCCCGGGGGGGGCTGGAGACCCAGTACTTC NA TRBD2 TRBJ2-5 TRBV9
CAISESSSGKREQYF TGTGCCATCAGTGAGTCGTCTAGCGGGAAACGCGAGCAGTACTTC once TRBD2 TRBJ2-7 TRBV10-3
CAWTRSLDTQYF TGTGCCTGGACTAGAAGCCTAGATACGCAGTATTTT NA NA TRBJ2-3 TRBV30
CASSFFGDRVMRGYTF TGTGCCAGCAGCTTTTTTGGGGACAGGGTTATGCGCGGCTACACCTTC NA TRBD1 TRBJ1-2 TRBV7-2
CASSLESRTDTQYF TGCGCCAGCAGCTTGGAATCGCGCACAGATACGCAGTATTTT NA NA TRBJ2-3 TRBV5-1
CAISEGRGQETQYF TGTGCCATCAGTGAGGGCAGGGGGCAAGAGACCCAGTACTTC NA TRBD1 TRBJ2-5 TRBV10-3
CAWSVQTDTEAFF TGTGCCTGGAGTGTACAGACGGACACTGAAGCTTTCTTT NA NA TRBJ1-1 TRBV30
CASSPLAGAEETQYF TGTGCCAGCTCCCCTCTGGCAGGGGCCGAAGAGACCCAGTACTTC NA NA TRBJ2-5 TRBV18
CASSGLYEQFF TGTGCCAGCAGCGGACTCTATGAGCAGTTCTTC NA NA TRBJ2-1 TRBV9
CASRDPGLRWDTEAFF TGTGCCAGCAGAGACCCGGGCCTTAGGTGGGACACTGAAGCTTTCTTT NA NA TRBJ1-1 TRBV7-9
CASSSSRQGGELYSGNTIYF TGTGCCAGCAGTTCCTCCAGACAGGGCGGGGAACTTTACTCTGGAAACACCATATATTTT NA TRBD1 TRBJ1-3 TRBV28
CASSEVVGSYEQYF TGTGCCAGCAGTGAAGTGGTAGGGTCCTACGAGCAGTACTTC once NA TRBJ2-7 TRBV2
CASSLIATNEKLFF TGTGCCAGCAGCCTCATCGCAACTAATGAAAAACTGTTTTTT NA NA TRBJ1-4 TRBV5-6
CASSPGQEGNTIYF TGCGCCAGCAGCCCGGGACAGGAAGGAAACACCATATATTTT NA TRBD1 TRBJ1-3 TRBV5-1
CASSPSQGGYEQYF TGTGCCAGCTCACCATCCCAGGGGGGCTACGAGCAGTACTTC NA NA TRBJ2-7 TRBV18
CATQRGGGDTQYF TGTGCCACCCAACGGGGGGGCGGTGATACGCAGTATTTT NA TRBD2 TRBJ2-3 TRBV6-6
CASSSLGGGGETQYF TGTGCCAGCAGCTCCCTGGGAGGGGGAGGGGAGACCCAGTACTTC NA NA TRBJ2-5 TRBV7-9
CASSPAGGYGTTQYF TGTGCCAGCTCCCCGGCAGGGGGTTATGGGACTACGCAGTATTTT NA TRBD1 TRBJ2-3 TRBV18
CASSSRDRSNTIYF TGTGCCAGCAGCTCCCGGGACAGATCGAACACCATATATTTT NA TRBD1 TRBJ1-3 TRBV11-2
CASSLRGRSAYEQYF TGCGCCAGCAGCTTGAGGGGACGGTCCGCTTACGAGCAGTACTTC NA NA TRBJ2-7 TRBV5-1
CASSLSYGYTF TGTGCCAGCAGTTTATCCTATGGCTACACCTTC NA NA TRBJ1-2 TRBV2
CSVNTENTEAFF TGCAGCGTTAATACAGAGAACACTGAAGCTTTCTTT few NA TRBJ1-1 TRBV29-1
CASSLVRDGTSPLHF TGTGCCAGCAGCTTAGTTAGGGACGGGACTTCACCCCTCCACTTT NA NA TRBJ1-6 TRBV7-8
CASSSHSSSYEQYF TGTGCCAGCAGCTCCCACTCCAGCTCCTACGAGCAGTACTTC NA NA TRBJ2-7 TRBV7-6
CASSTTGQGRSEKLFF TGTGCCAGCAGTACCACCGGACAGGGTAGGAGTGAAAAACTGTTTTTT few TRBD1 TRBJ1-4 TRBV28
CASSEGTSGGAIDTQYF TGTGCCAGCAGTGAGGGGACTAGCGGGGGGGCAATAGATACGCAGTATTTT NA TRBD2 TRBJ2-3 TRBV2
CATSDGGQPQHF TGTGCCACCTCAGATGGGGGCCAGCCCCAGCATTTT NA NA TRBJ1-5 TRBV7-9